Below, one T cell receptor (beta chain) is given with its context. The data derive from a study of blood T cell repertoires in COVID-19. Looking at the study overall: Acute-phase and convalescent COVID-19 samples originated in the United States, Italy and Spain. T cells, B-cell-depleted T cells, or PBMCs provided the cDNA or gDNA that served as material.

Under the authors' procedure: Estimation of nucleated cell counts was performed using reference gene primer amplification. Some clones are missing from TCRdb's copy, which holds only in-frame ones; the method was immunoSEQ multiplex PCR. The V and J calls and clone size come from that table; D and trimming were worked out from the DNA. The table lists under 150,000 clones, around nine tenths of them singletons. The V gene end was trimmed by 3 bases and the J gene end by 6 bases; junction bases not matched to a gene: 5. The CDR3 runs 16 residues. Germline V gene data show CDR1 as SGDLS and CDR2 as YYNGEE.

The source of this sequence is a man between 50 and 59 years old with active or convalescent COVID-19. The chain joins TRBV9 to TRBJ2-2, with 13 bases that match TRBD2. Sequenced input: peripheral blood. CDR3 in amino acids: CASSAGLAGVAGELFF. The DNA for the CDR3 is TGTGCCAGCAGCGCCGGACTAGCGGGAGTGGCCGGGGAGCTGTTTTTT.